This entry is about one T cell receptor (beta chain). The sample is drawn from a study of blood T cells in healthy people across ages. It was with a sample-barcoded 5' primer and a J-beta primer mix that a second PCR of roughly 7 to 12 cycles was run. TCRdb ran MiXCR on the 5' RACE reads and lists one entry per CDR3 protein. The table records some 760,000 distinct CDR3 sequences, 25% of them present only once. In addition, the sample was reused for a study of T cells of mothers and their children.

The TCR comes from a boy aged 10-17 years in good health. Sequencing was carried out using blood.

DNA of the CDR3: TGTGCCAGCAGCCAAGAAGAGGGCGCCACTTACAATGAGCAGTTCTTC. It encodes CASSQEEGATYNEQFF. The V gene is TRBV4-2, the J gene TRBJ2-1; the D gene is possibly TRBD2 (5 bases). Germline V gene data show CDR1 as LGHNA and CDR2 as YNFKEQ. V was pared by 0 bases and J by 4 bases, with 13 bases between. CDR3 length equals 16 residues.